The source of this T cell receptor beta chain is a study of T cell repertoires in cytomegalovirus infection. The overall study: Public signatures in TCR beta pointed to CMV infection and matching HLA type. Study results and caveats: Across the ex vivo response, the dominant clonotypes were HLA-C-restricted CMV-specific TCR beta clonotypes.

Details on this clonotype: The antigen remains undetermined.

Using its own MiXCR run on the reads, TCRdb lists one record per CDR3 protein. The table has roughly 800,000 distinct CDR3 sequences, roughly 29% seen once. V lost 8 bases to trimming and J lost 11 bases, with 15 bases between them. CDR1 is MNHEY, CDR2 SVGEGT, per germline. The CDR3 has 12 residues. This sample comprised cultured CD8+ T cells from PBMCs, obtained from culture after CMV antigen stimulation. This receptor was obtained from a human donor in good health (CMV status not recorded). Some clones in this sample may be carry-over from other donors' samples. The chain has TRBV6-2 or TRBV6-3 and TRBJ1-4; D call uncertain. CDR3 nucleotide sequence: TGTGCCAGCGGATTTGATCTTAGGAAACTGTTTTTT. It is translated as CASGFDLRKLFF.